The entry that follows covers one T cell receptor (beta chain) sequence. Its antigen specificity is not known. No qualities accompany the bases; no much larger clone lies one base away. These data are taken from a study of cutaneous CD30+ T cell lymphoproliferative disorder and hepatitis E (dated by TCRdb to the late 2010s). Reading the germline V gene (reference sequence) gives CDR1 MNHEY and CDR2 SMNVEV. The CDR3 starts with the cysteine, ends with the phenylalanine, and has 16 residues. Just CDR3 DNA is preserved here, 48 bases in frame from base 1. Trimming costs V 0 bases and J 3 bases, and their ends lie 15 bases apart. Libraries were constructed by the immunoSEQ multiplex PCR assay. TCRdb retrieved this table from immuneACCESS and kept in-frame rearrangements only. Not all clones are present; in checked studies, unresolved V genes account for under half, and no reason is known for the remainder. The sample table contains more than 6,500 clones; only one count was recorded for about 74% of them. The ten largest clones capture less than 1.2% of the sample.

Recombination linked TRBV27 to TRBJ2-7; the D gene assignment is perhaps TRBD1 or TRBD2, with each matching 5 bases. The sequence was obtained from a human donor with a cutaneous T cell lymphoproliferative disorder associated with hepatitis E virus. Sequencing input: blood. The nucleotide sequence is TGTGCCAGCAGTTTATCGATCGGGACGGGTTTCTACGAGCAGTACTTC. It translates as CASSLSIGTGFYEQYF.